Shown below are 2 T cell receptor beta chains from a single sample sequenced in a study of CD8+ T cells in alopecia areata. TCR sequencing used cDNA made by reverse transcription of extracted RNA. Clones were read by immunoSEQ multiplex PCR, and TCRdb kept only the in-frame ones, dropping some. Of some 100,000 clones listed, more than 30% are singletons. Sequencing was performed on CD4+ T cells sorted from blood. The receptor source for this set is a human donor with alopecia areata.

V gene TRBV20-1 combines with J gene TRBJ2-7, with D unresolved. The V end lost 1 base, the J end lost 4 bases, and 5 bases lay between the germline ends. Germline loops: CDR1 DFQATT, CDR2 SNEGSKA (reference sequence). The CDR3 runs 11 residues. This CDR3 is CSARGGYEQYF. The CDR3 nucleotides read TGCAGTGCTAGAGGGGGTTACGAGCAGTACTTC.

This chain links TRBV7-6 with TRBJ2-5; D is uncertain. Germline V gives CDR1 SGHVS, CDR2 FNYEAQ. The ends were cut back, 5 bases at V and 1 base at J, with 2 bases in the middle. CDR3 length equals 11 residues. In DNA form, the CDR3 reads TGTGCCAGCAGCCCCCAAGAGACCCAGTACTTC. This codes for CASSPQETQYF.